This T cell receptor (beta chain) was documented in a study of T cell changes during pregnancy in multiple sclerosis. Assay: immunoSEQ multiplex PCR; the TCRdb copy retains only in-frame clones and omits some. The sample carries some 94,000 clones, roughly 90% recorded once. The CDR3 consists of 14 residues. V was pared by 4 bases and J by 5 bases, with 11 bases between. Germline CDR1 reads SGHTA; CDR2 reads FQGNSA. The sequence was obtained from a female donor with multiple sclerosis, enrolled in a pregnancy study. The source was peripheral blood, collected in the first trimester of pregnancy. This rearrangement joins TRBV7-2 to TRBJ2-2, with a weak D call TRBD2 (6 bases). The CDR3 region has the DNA TGTGCCAGCAGCTCGACTAGGATAACCGGGGAGCTGTTTTTT. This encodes CASSSTRITGELFF. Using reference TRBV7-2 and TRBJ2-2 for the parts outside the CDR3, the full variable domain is GAGVSQSPSNKVTEKGKDVELRCDPISGHTALYWYRQSLGQGLEFLIYFQGNSAPDKSGLPSDRFSAERTGGSVSTLTIQRTQQEDSAVYLCASSSTRITGELFFGEGSRLTVL.